These T cell receptor beta chains were read from a single sample in a study of blood T cell repertoires in COVID-19. Generated by immunoSEQ multiplex PCR, the TCRdb table keeps only in-frame clones and is missing some. The data hold a few hundred thousand clones, with roughly 88% observed a single time. The source material was PBMCs or T cells enriched from blood (not recorded which). Receptors originate from a woman between 35 and 50 years old who had been exposed to COVID-19. The CDR3 runs from the conserved cysteine through the conserved F or W. Each record gives: J gene, V gene, CDR3 protein.

>TRBJ1-6|TRBV28
CASSFIRVDSPLHF
>TRBJ1-1|TRBV27
CASSPGQVNTEAFF
>TRBJ1-2|TRBV7-9
CASSPPGGAGLYGYTF
>TRBJ2-1|TRBV2
CASSQSGLKNEQFF
>TRBJ1-4|TRBV7-9
CASSPLSGILYEKLFF
>TRBJ1-2|TRBV5-4
CASSLEGGVDYGYTF
>TRBJ1-5|TRBV5-6
CASSTMNQPQHF
>TRBJ1-5|TRBV18
CASSPKTGPNQPQHF
>TRBJ1-5|TRBV5-1
CASSLEGGNQPQHF
>TRBJ1-3|TRBV12-3/TRBV12-4
CASGRGNTIYF
>TRBJ2-7|TRBV10-3
CAISAPPGLAGTYEQYF
>TRBJ1-2|TRBV7-8
CASSNSGYGYTF
>TRBJ1-2|TRBV6-1
CASSEAFHFGYTF
>TRBJ2-7|TRBV6-5
CASSQTGHPYEQYF
>TRBJ1-2|TRBV11-3
CASAGTGFNYGYTF
>TRBJ1-2|TRBV29-1
CSVEEGGYGYTF
>TRBJ1-5|TRBV29-1
CSDLADRVNQPQHF
>TRBJ1-3|TRBV10-3
CAIKDRGIGNTIYF
>TRBJ1-1|TRBV30
CAWSRGTGGWNTEAFF
>TRBJ1-5|TRBV28
CASSPFQGHQPQHF
>TRBJ2-5|TRBV9
CASSVDLMTGGQETQYF
>TRBJ1-1|TRBV27
CASSLQGDTEAFF
>TRBJ1-5|TRBV5-6
CASSLGGVVHQPQHF
>TRBJ2-2|TRBV9
CASSVRGTGELFF
>TRBJ1-1|TRBV7-3
CASSLTTGSQAFF
>TRBJ1-1|TRBV16
CASSRVGQGSVNTEAFF
>TRBJ1-2|TRBV12-3/TRBV12-4
CASSPRSKGYTF
>TRBJ1-6|TRBV5-1
CASSLAGDRITTISSPLHF
>TRBJ2-4|TRBV10-3
CAITGPGNIQYF
>TRBJ1-2|TRBV13
CASSLLRSNYGYTF
>TRBJ1-1|TRBV30
CAWSDRDTEAFF
>TRBJ2-6|TRBV18
CASSSGVLSGANVLTF
>TRBJ1-5|TRBV20-1
CSPTPNQPQHF
>TRBJ2-3|TRBV5-1
CASSLGLLNTDTQYF
>TRBJ2-7|TRBV20-1
CSAQQGYEQYF
>TRBJ1-5|TRBV7-4
CASSPYALTYSYSNQPQHF
>TRBJ1-1|TRBV7-3
CASSAAGTEAFF
>TRBJ1-5|TRBV2
CASRGQAGGNQPQHF
>TRBJ1-5|TRBV7-6
CASSPNGGSNQPQHF
>TRBJ1-5|TRBV9
CASSVGAGGIGNQPQHF
>TRBJ1-2|TRBV11-2
CASSLDRGQGRGGYTF
>TRBJ2-1|TRBV7-9
CASSPPGVSYNEQFF
>TRBJ1-1|TRBV19
CASSPRDRMNTEAFF
>TRBJ2-7|TRBV4-2
CASSQDLTGGIDEQYF
>TRBJ1-1|TRBV10-3
CAISDPGRGNGGTEAFF
>TRBJ1-1|TRBV29-1
CSVTRTVNTEAFF
>TRBJ1-1|TRBV29-1
CSVRQGRGWGHTEAFF
>TRBJ1-1|TRBV27
CASSLDRMNTEAFF
>TRBJ1-2|TRBV19
CASRRDREGYTF
>TRBJ2-1|TRBV5-1
CASSLIGTSGINGEQFF
>TRBJ2-7|TRBV4-1
CASSPPDRDEQYF
>TRBJ1-6|TRBV7-9
CASSLEATGESHF
>TRBJ1-5|TRBV30
CAWSFGSGNQPQHF
>TRBJ1-2|TRBV3-1/TRBV3-2
CASSQEDRGSGTAFLF
>TRBJ1-4|TRBV2
CASAPQGSEKLFF